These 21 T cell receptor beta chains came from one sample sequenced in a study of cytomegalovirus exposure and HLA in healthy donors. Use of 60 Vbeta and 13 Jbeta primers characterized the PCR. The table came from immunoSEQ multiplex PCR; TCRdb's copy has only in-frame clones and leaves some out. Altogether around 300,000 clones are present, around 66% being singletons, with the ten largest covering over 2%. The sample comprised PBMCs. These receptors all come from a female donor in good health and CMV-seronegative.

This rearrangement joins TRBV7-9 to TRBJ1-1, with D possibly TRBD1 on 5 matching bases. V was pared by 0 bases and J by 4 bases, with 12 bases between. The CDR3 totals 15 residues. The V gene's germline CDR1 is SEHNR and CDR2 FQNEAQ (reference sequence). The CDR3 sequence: CASSLARGAGTEAFF. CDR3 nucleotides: TGTGCCAGCAGCTTAGCGCGGGGCGCGGGCACTGAAGCTTTCTTT. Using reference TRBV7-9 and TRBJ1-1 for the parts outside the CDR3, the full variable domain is DTGVSQNPRHKITKRGQNVTFRCDPISEHNRLYWYRQTLGQGPEFLTYFQNEAQLEKSRLLSDRFSAERPKGSFSTLEIQRTEQGDSAMYLCASSLARGAGTEAFFGQGTRLTVV.

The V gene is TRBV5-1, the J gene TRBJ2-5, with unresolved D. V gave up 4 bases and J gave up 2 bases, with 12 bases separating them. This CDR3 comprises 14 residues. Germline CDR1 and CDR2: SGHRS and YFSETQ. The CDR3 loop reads CASSPGTAQETQYF. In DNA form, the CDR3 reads TGCGCCAGCAGCCCCGGAACAGCTCAAGAGACCCAGTACTTC. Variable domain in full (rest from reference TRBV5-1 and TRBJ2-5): KAGVTQTPRYLIKTRGQQVTLSCSPISGHRSVSWYQQTPGQGLQFLFEYFSETQRNKGNFPGRFSGRQFSNSRSEMNVSTLELGDSALYLCASSPGTAQETQYFGPGTRLLVL.

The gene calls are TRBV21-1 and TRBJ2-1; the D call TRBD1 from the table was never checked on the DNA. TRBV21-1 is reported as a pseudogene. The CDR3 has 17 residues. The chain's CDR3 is CASILILRGTPYNEQFF. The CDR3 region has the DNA TGTGCCAGCATCTTAATTTTGAGGGGGACGCCCTACAATGAGCAGTTCTTC.

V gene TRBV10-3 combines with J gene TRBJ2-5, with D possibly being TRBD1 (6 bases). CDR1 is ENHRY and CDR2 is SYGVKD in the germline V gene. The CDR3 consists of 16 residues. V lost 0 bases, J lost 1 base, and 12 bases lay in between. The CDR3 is CAISESQGTLQETQYF. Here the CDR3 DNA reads TGTGCCATCAGTGAGTCGCAGGGGACCCTCCAAGAGACCCAGTACTTC.

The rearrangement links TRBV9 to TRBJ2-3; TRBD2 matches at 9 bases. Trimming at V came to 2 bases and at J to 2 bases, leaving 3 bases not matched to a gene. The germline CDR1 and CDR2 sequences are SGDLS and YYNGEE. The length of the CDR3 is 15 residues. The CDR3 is CASSVGGRVTDTQYF. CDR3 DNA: TGTGCCAGCAGCGTCGGCGGGAGGGTCACAGATACGCAGTATTTT. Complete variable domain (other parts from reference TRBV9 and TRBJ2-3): DSGVTQTPKHLITATGQRVTLRCSPRSGDLSVYWYQQSLDQGLQFLIQYYNGEERAKGNILERFSAQQFPDLHSELNLSSLELGDSALYFCASSVGGRVTDTQYFGPGTRLTVL.

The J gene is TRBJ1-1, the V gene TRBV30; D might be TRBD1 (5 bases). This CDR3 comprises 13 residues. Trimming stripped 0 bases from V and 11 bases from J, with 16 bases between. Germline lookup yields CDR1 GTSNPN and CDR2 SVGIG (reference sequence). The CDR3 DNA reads TGTGCCTGGAGTGTTCCGGGACTGTCGATTGCTTTCTTT. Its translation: CAWSVPGLSIAFF.

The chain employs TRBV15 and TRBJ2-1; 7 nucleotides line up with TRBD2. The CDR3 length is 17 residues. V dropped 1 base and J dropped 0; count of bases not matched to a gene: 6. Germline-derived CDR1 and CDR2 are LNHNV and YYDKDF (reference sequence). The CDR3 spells CATSRVGEGRSYNEQFF. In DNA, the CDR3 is TGTGCCACCAGCAGAGTGGGGGAGGGCCGCTCCTACAATGAGCAGTTCTTC.

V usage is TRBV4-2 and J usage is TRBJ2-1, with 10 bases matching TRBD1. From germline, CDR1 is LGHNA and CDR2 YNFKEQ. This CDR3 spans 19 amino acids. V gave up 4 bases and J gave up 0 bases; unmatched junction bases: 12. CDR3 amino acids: CASSLRTGTGVSSYNEQFF. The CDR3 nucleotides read TGTGCCAGCAGCCTCCGTACCGGGACAGGGGTGAGCTCCTACAATGAGCAGTTCTTC.

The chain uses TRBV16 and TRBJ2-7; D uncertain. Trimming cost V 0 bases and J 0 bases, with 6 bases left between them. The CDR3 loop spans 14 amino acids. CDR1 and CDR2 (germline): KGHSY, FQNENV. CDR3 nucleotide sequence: TGTGCCAGCAGCCAATCAATGAGCTCCTACGAGCAGTACTTC. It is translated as CASSQSMSSYEQYF.

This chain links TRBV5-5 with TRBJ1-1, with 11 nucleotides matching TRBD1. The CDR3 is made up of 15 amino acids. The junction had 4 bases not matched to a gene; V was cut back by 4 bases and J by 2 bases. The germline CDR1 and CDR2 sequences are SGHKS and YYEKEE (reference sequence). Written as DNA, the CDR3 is TGTGCCAGCAGCCCCGGGACAGGGGGTAACACTGAAGCTTTCTTT. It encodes CASSPGTGGNTEAFF.

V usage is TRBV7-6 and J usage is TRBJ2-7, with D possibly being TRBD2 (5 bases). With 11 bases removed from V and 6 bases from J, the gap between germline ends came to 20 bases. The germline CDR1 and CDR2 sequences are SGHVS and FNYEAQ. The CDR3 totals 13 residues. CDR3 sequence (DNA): TGTGCCGGAGGACCGGAATGGGATTTCGAGCAGTACTTC. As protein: CAGGPEWDFEQYF.

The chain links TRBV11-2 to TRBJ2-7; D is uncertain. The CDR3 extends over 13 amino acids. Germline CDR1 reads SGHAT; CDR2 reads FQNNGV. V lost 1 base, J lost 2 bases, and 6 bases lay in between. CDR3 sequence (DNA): TGTGCCAGCAGCTTAGCCTCTACCTACGAGCAGTACTTC. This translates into CASSLASTYEQYF.

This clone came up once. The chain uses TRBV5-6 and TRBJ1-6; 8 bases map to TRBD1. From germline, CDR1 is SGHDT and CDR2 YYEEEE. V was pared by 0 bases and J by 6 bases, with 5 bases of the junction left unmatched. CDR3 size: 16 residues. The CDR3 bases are TGTGCCAGCAGCTTGGGGAGGACAGGGTTTAATTCACCCCTCCACTTT. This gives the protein CASSLGRTGFNSPLHF.

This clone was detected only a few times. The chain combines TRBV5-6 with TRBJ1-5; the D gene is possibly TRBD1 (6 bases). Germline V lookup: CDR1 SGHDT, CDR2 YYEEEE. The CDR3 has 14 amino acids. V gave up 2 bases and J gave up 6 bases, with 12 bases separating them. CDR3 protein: CASSFRGGGQPQHF. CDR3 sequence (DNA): TGTGCCAGCAGCTTTAGGGGAGGGGGTCAGCCCCAGCATTTT.

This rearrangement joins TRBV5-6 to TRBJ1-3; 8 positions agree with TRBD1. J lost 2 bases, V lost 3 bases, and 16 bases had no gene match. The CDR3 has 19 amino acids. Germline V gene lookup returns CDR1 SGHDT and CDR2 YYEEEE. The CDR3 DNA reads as TGTGCCAGCAGCTCGTCCAAAAATCGACAGGGGAGGCCTGGAAACACCATATATTTT. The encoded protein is CASSSSKNRQGRPGNTIYF.

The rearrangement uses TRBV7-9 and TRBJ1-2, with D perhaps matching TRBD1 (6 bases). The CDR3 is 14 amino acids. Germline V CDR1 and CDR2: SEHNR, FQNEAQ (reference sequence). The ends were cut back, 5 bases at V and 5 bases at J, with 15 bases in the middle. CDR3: CASSLASGEYGYTF. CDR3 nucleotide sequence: TGTGCCAGCAGCCTCGCCTCAGGGGAGTATGGCTACACCTTC.

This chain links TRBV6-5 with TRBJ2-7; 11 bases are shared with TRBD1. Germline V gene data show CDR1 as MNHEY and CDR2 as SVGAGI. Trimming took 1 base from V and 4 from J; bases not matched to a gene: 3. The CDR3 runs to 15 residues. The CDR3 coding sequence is TGTGCCAGCAGTTACTACGGACAGGGGGCTTACGAGCAGTACTTC. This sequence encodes CASSYYGQGAYEQYF.

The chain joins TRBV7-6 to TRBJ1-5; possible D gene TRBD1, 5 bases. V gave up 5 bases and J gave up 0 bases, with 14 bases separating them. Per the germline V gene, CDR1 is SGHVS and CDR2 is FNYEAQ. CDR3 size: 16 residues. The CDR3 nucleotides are TGTGCCAGCAGCGATGGGGCGTATGATAGCAATCAGCCCCAGCATTTT. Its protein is CASSDGAYDSNQPQHF.

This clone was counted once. The DNA for the CDR3 is TGTGCCACCTCCTTAGCGGGTGGAACCTACGAGCAGTACTTC. Its translation: CATSLAGGTYEQYF. The J gene is TRBJ2-5, the V gene TRBV19; TRBD2 matches 7 bases. The J call is in doubt because the DNA end fits TRBJ2-7 better. The CDR3 runs to 14 residues. In germline, CDR1 is LNHDA, CDR2 SQIVND (reference sequence).

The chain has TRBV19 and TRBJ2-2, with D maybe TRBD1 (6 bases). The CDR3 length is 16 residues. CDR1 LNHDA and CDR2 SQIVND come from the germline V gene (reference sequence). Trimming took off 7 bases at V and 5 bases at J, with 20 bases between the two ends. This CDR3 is CASIDSGQLRTGELFF. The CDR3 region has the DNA TGTGCCAGTATAGATTCAGGACAGCTCAGGACCGGGGAGCTGTTTTTT.

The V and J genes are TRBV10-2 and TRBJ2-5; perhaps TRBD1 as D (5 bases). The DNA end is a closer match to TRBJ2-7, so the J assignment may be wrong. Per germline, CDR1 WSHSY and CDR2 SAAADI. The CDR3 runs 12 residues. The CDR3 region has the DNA TGCGCCAGCAGGGCAGGGAAAAACGAGCAGTACTTC. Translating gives CASRAGKNEQYF.